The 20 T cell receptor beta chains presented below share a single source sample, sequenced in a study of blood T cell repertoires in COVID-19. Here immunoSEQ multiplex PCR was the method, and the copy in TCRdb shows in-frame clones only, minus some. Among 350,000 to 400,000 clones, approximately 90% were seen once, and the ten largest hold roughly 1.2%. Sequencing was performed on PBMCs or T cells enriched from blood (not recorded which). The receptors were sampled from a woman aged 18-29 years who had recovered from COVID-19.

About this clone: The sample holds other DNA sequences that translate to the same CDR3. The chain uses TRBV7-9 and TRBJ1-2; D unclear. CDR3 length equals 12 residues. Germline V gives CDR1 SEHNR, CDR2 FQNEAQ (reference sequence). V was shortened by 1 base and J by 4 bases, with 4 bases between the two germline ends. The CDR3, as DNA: TGTGCCAGCAGCTTAGACTCCTATGGCTACACCTTC. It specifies CASSLDSYGYTF.

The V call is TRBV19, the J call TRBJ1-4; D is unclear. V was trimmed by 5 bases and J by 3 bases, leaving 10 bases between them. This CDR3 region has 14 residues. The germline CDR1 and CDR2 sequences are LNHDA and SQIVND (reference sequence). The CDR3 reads CASSPLRANEKLFF. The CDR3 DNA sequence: TGTGCCAGTAGTCCCCTGCGGGCTAATGAAAAACTGTTTTTT.

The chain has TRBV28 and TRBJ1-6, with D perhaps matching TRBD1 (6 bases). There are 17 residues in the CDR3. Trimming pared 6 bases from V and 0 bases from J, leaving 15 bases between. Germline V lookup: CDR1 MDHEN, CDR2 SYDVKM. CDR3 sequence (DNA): TGTGCCAGCAGCTCCGGACAGACCAGCTCCTATAATTCACCCCTCCACTTT. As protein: CASSSGQTSSYNSPLHF.

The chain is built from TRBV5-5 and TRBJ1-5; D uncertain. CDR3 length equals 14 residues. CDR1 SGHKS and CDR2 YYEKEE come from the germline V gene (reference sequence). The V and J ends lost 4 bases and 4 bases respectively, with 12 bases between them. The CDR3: CASSTGPENQPQHF. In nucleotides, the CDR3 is TGTGCCAGCAGCACGGGTCCTGAGAATCAGCCCCAGCATTTT.

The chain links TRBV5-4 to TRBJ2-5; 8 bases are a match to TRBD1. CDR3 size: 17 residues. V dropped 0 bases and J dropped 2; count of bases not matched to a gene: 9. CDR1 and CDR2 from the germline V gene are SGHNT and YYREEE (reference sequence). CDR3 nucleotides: TGTGCCAGCAGCTTGGGCGGGACAGGCGGATTACAAGAGACCCAGTACTTC. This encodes CASSLGGTGGLQETQYF.

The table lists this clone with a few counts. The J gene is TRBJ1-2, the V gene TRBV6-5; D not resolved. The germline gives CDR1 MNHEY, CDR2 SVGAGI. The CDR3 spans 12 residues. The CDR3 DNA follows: TGTGCGGTCATCGGAGGGCTCGGTGGCTACACCTTC. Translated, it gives CAVIGGLGGYTF.

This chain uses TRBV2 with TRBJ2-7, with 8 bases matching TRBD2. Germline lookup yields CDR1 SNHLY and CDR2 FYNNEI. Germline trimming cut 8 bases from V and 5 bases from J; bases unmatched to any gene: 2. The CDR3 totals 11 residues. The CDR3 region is CASHSGDEQYF. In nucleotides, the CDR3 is TGTGCCAGCCATAGCGGGGACGAGCAGTACTTC. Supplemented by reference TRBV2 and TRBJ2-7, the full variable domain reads EPEVTQTPSHQVTQMGQEVILRCVPISNHLYFYWYRQILGQKVEFLVSFYNNEISEKSEIFDDQFSVERPDGSNFTLKIRSTKLEDSAMYFCASHSGDEQYFGPGTRLTVT.

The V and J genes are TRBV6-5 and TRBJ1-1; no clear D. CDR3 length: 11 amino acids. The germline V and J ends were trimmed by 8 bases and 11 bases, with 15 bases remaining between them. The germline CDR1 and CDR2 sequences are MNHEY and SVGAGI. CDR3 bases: TGTGCCAGCCGAAAGACTGCAAGTGCTTTCTTT. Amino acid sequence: CASRKTASAFF.

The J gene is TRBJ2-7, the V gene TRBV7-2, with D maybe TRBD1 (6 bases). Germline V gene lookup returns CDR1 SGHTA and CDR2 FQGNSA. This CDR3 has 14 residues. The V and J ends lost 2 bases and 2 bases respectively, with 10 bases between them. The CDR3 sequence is CASSLFEGAYEQYF. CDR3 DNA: TGTGCCAGCAGCTTATTCGAGGGGGCCTACGAGCAGTACTTC.

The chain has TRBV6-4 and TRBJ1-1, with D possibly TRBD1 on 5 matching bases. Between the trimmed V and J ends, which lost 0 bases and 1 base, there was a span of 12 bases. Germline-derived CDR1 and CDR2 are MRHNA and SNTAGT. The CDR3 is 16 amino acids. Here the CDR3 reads CASSDSAGGGNTEAFF. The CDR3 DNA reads TGTGCCAGCAGTGACTCCGCTGGGGGAGGGAACACTGAAGCTTTCTTT.

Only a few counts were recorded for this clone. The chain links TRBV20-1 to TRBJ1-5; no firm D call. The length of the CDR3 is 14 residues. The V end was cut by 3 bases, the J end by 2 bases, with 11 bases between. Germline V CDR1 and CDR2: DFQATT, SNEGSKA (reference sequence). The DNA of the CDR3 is TGCAGTGCTAGTCCGGGTGGCGGCAATCAGCCCCAGCATTTT. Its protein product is CSASPGGGNQPQHF.

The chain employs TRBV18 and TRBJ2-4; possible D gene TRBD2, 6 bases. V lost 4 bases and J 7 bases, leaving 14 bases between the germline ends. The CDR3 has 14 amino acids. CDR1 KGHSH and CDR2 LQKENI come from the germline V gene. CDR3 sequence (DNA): TGTGCCAGCTCACTCCCGGGCGGGGAGAACATTCAGTACTTC. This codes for CASSLPGGENIQYF.

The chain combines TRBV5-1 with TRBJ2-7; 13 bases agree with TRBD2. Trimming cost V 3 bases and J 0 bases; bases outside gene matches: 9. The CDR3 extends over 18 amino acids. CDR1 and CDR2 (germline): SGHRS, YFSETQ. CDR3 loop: CASSSQIRTSGGSYEQYF. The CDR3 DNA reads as TGCGCCAGCAGCTCCCAGATCCGGACTAGCGGGGGCTCCTACGAGCAGTACTTC.

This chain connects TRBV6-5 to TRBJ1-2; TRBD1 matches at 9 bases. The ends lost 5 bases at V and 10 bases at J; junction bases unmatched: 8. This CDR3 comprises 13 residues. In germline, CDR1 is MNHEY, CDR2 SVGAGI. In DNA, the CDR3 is TGTGCCAGCAGTCGAGGGGACAGGGAGGACTACACCTTC. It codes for CASSRGDREDYTF.

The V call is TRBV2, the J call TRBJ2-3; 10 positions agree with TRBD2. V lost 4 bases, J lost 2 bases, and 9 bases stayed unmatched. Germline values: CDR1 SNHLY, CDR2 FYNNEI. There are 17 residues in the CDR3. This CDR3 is CASSVKGLAGVTDTQYF. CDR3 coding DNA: TGTGCCAGCAGTGTGAAGGGGCTAGCGGGGGTCACAGATACGCAGTATTTT. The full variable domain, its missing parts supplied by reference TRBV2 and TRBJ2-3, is EPEVTQTPSHQVTQMGQEVILRCVPISNHLYFYWYRQILGQKVEFLVSFYNNEISEKSEIFDDQFSVERPDGSNFTLKIRSTKLEDSAMYFCASSVKGLAGVTDTQYFGPGTRLTVL.

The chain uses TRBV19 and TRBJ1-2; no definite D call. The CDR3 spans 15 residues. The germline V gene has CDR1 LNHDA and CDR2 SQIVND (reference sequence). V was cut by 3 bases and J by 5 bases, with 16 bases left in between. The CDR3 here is CASSIGRGFAYGYTF. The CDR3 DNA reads TGTGCCAGTAGTATTGGCCGCGGATTCGCTTATGGCTACACCTTC.

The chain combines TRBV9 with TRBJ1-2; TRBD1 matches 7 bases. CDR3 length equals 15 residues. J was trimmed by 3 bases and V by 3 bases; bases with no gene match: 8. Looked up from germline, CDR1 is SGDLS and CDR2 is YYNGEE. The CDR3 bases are TGTGCCAGCAGCGCCCTTGGACAGGTTGACTATGGCTACACCTTC. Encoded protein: CASSALGQVDYGYTF.

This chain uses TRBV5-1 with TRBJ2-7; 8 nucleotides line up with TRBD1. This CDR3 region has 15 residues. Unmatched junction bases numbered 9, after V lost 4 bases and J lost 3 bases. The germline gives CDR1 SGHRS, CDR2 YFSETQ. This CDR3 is CASSSGQGGFYEQYF. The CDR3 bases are TGCGCCAGCAGCAGTGGACAGGGCGGATTCTACGAGCAGTACTTC.

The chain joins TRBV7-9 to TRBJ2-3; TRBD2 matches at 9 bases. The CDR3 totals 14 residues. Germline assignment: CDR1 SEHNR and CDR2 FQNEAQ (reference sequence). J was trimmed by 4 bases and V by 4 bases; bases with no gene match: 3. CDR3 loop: CASSSSGGSDTQYF. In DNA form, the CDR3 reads TGTGCCAGCAGCTCGAGCGGGGGGTCAGATACGCAGTATTTT.

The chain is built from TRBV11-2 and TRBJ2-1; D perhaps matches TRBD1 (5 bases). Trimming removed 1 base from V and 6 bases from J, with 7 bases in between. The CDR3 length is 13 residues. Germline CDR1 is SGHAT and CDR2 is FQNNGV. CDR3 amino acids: CASSLAGINEQFF. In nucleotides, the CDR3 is TGTGCCAGCAGCTTAGCAGGGATCAATGAGCAGTTCTTC.